This TCR beta chain was retrieved from a study of T cells in tuberculosis. Background on the study: Blood was taken before or within 7 days of anti-tuberculosis therapy. Notes on the study in general: Samples were chosen by availability of cryopreserved specimens.

The sample's time point: new active TB diagnosis, blood taken before or within 7 days of starting treatment. Germline V gene sequence: CDR1 MNHEY, CDR2 SVGAGI. V lost 2 bases and J lost 0, with 8 bases in between. The CDR3 totals 15 residues. On this clone: Its antigen is currently unknown.

The method was immunoSEQ multiplex PCR; TCRdb's version includes in-frame clones alone and lacks a portion of them. The table has 25,000 to 30,000 clones, 92% seen once. The chain is built from TRBV6-5 and TRBJ2-1; D not certain. Specimen: PBMCs, collected at tuberculosis diagnosis. This TCR was recovered from an adult with tuberculosis. This chain's CDR3 is CASSYGQSSYNEQFF. The CDR3 DNA reads TGTGCCAGCAGTTACGGGCAGAGCTCCTACAATGAGCAGTTCTTC.